The 9 T cell receptor beta chains below all came from one sample that was sequenced in a study of T cell changes during pregnancy in multiple sclerosis. The repertoire was sequenced with immunoSEQ multiplex PCR; TCRdb's copy has only in-frame clones and lacks some. The table records 40,000 to 60,000 clones, 92% of them present only once. The sequencing here drew on CD4+ T cells from peripheral blood mononuclear cells, taken after pregnancy. These TCRs come from a female donor with multiple sclerosis, enrolled in a pregnancy study.

Only one count was recorded for this clone. This chain uses TRBV7-9 with TRBJ2-5; maybe TRBD2 (5 bases). V lost 1 base and J 2 bases, leaving 5 bases between the germline ends. There are 13 residues in the CDR3. Per germline, CDR1 SEHNR and CDR2 FQNEAQ (reference sequence). The DNA for the CDR3 is TGTGCCAGCAGCTTAGGAGGGCAAGAGACCCAGTACTTC. Protein: CASSLGGQETQYF.

This sequence joins TRBV4-3 and TRBJ2-3; 14 nucleotides agree with TRBD2. Germline V gives CDR1 LGHNA, CDR2 YSLEER. Unmatched junction bases numbered 0, after V lost 3 bases and J lost 4 bases. The CDR3 is made up of 15 amino acids. CDR3 amino acids: CASSQGLAGADTQYF. The CDR3 nucleotides read TGCGCCAGCAGCCAGGGACTAGCGGGAGCAGATACGCAGTATTTT.

The V and J genes are TRBV9 and TRBJ2-3; 8 positions agree with TRBD2. V lost 4 bases to trimming and J lost 4 bases; unmatched junction nucleotides: 8. The CDR3 runs 15 residues. CDR1 is SGDLS, CDR2 YYNGEE, per germline. The CDR3 DNA follows: TGTGCCAGCAGCTCGGGCCTAGCGGGTGCAGATACGCAGTATTTT. Translation gives CASSSGLAGADTQYF.

The chain is built from TRBV7-8 and TRBJ2-1; 11 bases are a match to TRBD2. Germline CDR1 reads SGHVS; CDR2 reads FQNEAQ. Trimming at V came to 5 bases and at J to 2 bases, leaving 11 bases not matched to a gene. This CDR3 is built from 18 residues. As DNA, the CDR3 is TGTGCCAGCAGCACAGGGACCTTAGCGGGAGGGACCTACAATGAGCAGTTCTTC. Amino acid sequence: CASSTGTLAGGTYNEQFF.

This chain joins TRBV6-5 and TRBJ2-7, with TRBD1 identical over 11 bases. The germline V gene has CDR1 MNHEY and CDR2 SVGAGI. V trimming: 2 bases; J trimming: 4 bases; junction bases outside the gene matches: 1. The CDR3 consists of 14 residues. The CDR3 spells CASSYRDRGYEQYF. CDR3 DNA: TGTGCCAGCAGTTACCGGGACAGGGGGTACGAGCAGTACTTC.

The chain joins TRBV6-1 to TRBJ1-5; 10 positions match TRBD1. Germline V gene lookup returns CDR1 MNHNS and CDR2 SASEGT. This CDR3 contains 15 residues. After removal of 2 bases from V and 5 bases from J, the junction contained 3 bases not matched to a gene. The DNA of the CDR3 is TGTGCCAGCAGTGAACTGGGACAGGGGTATCAGCCCCAGCATTTT. Encoded protein: CASSELGQGYQPQHF.

This rearrangement joins TRBV6-1 to TRBJ1-4; TRBD1 matches at 9 bases. V shed 6 bases, J shed 6 bases, and the junction held 2 bases outside the gene matches. CDR3 length: 13 amino acids. The germline CDR1 and CDR2 sequences are MNHNS and SASEGT. CDR3 loop: CASSRDRDEKLFF. CDR3 DNA sequence: TGTGCCAGCAGCCGGGACAGGGATGAAAAACTGTTTTTT.

V gene TRBV7-6 combines with J gene TRBJ2-2; TRBD2 matches at 9 bases. Looked up from germline, CDR1 is SGHVS and CDR2 is FNYEAQ. Trimming took 5 bases from V and 7 from J; bases not matched to a gene: 8. CDR3 size: 15 residues. CDR3 protein: CASSRWTSESGELFF. CDR3 coding DNA: TGTGCCAGCAGCCGATGGACTAGCGAAAGCGGGGAGCTGTTTTTT.

Concerning this clone: Within the sample, other DNA sequences also encode this same CDR3. V gene TRBV11-3 combines with J gene TRBJ1-3; TRBD1 matches at 9 bases. This CDR3 contains 15 residues. V dropped 6 bases and J dropped 2; count of bases not matched to a gene: 5. CDR1 and CDR2 (germline): SGHNT, YENEEA. CDR3 sequence: CASSPGQGPGNTIYF. CDR3 sequence (DNA): TGTGCCAGCAGTCCGGGACAGGGCCCTGGAAACACCATATATTTT.